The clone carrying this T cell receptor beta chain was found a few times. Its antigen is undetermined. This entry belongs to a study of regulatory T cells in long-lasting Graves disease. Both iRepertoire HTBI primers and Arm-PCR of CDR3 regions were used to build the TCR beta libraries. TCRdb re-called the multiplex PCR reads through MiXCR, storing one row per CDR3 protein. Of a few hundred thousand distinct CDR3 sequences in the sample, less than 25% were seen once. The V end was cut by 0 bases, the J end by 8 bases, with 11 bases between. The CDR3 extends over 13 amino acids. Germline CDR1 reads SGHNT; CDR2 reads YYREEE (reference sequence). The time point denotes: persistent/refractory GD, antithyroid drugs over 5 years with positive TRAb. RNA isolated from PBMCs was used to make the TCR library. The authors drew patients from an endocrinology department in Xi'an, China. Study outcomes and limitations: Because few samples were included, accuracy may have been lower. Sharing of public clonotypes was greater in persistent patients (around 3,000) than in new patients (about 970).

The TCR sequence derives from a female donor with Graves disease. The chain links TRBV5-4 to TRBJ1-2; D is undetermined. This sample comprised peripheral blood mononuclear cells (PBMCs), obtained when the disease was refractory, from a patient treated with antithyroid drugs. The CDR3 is CASSLVPRKGYTF. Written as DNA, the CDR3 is TGTGCCAGCAGCTTGGTCCCCAGGAAGGGCTACACCTTC.